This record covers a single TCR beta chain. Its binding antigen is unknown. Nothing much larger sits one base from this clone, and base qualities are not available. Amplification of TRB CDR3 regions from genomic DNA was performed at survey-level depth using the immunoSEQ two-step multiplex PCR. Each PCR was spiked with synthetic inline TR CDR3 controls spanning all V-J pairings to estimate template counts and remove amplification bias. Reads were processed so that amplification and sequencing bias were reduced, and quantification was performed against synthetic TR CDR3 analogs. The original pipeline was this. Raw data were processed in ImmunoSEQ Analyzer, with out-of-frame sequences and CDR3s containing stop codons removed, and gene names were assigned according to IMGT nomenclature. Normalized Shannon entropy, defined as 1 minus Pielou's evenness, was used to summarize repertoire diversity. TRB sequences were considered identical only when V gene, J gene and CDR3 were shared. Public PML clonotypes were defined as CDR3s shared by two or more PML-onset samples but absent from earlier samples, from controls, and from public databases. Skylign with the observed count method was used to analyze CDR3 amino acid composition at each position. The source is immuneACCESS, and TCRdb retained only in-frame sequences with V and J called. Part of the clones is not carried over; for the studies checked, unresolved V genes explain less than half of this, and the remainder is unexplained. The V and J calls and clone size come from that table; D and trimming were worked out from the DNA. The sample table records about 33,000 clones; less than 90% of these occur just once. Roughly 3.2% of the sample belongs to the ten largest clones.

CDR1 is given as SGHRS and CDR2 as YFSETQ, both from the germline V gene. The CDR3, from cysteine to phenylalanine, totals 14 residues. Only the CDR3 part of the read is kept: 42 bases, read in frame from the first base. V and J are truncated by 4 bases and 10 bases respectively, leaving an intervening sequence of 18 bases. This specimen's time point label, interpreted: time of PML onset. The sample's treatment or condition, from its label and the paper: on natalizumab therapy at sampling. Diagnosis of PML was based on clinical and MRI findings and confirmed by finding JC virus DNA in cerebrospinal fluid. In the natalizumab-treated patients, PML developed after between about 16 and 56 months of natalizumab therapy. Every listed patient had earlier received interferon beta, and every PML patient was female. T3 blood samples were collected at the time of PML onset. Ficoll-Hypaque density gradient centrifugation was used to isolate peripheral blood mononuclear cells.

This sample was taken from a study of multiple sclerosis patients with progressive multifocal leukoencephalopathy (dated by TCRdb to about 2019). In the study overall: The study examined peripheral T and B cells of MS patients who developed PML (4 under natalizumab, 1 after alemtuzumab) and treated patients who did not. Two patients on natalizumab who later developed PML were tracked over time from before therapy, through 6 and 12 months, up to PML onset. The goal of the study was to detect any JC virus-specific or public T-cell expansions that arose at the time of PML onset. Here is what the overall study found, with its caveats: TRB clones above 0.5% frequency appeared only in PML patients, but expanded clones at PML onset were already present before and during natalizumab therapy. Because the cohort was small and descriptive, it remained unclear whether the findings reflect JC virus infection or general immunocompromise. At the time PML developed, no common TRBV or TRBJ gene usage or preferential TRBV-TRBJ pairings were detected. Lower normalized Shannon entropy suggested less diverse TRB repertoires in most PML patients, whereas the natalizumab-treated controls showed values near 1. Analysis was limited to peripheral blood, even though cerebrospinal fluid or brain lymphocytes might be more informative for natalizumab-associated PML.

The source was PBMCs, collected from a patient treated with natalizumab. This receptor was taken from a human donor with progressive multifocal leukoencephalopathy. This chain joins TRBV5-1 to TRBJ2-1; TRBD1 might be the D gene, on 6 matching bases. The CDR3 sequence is CASSQDPGAREQFF. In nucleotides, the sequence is TGCGCCAGCAGCCAGGACCCAGGGGCTCGGGAGCAGTTCTTC.